This T cell receptor beta chain appears in the sequencing data of a study of CD8 T cells in ankylosing spondylitis. CDR3 length: 15 amino acids. Germline trimming cut 6 bases from V and 2 bases from J; bases unmatched to any gene: 7. 5'-RACE, quantitative and with molecular barcodes, yielded the TCR beta libraries. TCRdb fed the 5' RACE reads into MiXCR, producing one record per CDR3 protein. This table holds fewer than 550,000 distinct CDR3 sequences, roughly 5.2% found once. Concerning this clonotype: Antigen specificity is unknown.

Overall study results and limits: There was reportedly significant enrichment of clones that were disease-linked in matched ankylosing spondylitis synovial fluid. Disease-linked clones had a CD8+ phenotype and relatively low frequency in peripheral blood. Several highly homologous variants made up a TCR beta motif, and this motif appeared characteristic of ankylosing spondylitis blood.

The V and J genes are TRBV12-3 or TRBV12-4 and TRBJ2-3; 8 positions match TRBD2. This TCR came from a male donor with ankylosing spondylitis. The specimen was blood, either unsorted or a sorted T cell fraction (not recorded which). For the CDR3, the DNA is TGTGCCAGCAGGAGAGGACTAGCATACACAGATACGCAGTATTTT. It specifies CASRRGLAYTDTQYF.